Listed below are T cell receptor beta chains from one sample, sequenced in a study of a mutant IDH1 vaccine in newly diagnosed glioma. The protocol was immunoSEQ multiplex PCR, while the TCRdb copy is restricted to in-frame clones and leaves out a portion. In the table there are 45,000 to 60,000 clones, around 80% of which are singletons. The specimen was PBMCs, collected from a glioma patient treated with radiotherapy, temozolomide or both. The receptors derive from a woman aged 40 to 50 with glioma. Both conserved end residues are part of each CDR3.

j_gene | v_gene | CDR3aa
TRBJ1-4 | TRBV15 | CATSRDGDNEKLFF
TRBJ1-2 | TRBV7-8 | CASSPSGTGLGYTF
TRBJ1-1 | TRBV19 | CASTHPGGADTEAFF
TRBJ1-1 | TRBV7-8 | CASSLRIGQGNTEAFF
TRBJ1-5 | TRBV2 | CASRAQTGGRGQPQHF
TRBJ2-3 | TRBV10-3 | CALRSPVADTQYF
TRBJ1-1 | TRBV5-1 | CASSSSQGRGTEAFF
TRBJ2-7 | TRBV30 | CAWSVVREGGLYF
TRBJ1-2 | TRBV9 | CASSVDSSNYGYTF
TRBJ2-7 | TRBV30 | CAWSATGLYEQYF
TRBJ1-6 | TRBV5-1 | CASSLSGGVGGGSPLHF
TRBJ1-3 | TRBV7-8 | CASSLGGRGFGNTIYF
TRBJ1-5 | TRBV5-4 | CASSFPRQAHSNQPQHF
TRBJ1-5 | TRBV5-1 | CASSLGAGGQPQHF
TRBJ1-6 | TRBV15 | CATVQELSPLHF
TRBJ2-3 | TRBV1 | CTSSQPPPTGPQGTQYF
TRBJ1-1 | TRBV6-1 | CASSARDFLTEAFF
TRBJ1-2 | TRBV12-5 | CASGLPPPGAGYTF
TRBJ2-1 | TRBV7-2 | CASSLGPGAYFEQFF
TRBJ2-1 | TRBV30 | CAWSWGGTEQFF
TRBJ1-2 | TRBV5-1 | CASSSSGGAGYTF
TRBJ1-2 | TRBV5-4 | CASSPTRTSGGNYGYTF
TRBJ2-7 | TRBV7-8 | CASSFYRGGVTYEQYF
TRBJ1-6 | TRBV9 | CASSIEDRVFSPLHF
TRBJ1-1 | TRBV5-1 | CASSLVLGNTEAFF
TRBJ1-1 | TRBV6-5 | CASSPNRGVTEAFF
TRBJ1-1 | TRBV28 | CASSLKGTWNTEAFF
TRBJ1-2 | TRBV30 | CARSGADGYTF
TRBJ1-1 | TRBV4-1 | CASSQRASSVEAFF
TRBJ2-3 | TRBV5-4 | CATEEWGTDTQYF
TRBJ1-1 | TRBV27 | CASSLLGREAFF
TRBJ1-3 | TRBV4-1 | CASSQEAYSGNTIYF
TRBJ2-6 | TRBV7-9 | CASSPNRAGANVLTF
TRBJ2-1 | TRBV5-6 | CASSQGWDASWDEQFF
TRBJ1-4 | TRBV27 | CASGQGVEKLFF
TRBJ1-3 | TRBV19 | CASTNRRSFSGNTIYF
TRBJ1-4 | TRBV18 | CASSPQGATNEKLFF
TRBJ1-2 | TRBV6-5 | CASSSPTAHYGYTF
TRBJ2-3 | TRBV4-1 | CASSQWSAGGLDTQYF
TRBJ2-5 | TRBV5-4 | CASSGTRKETQYF
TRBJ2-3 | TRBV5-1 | CASSLSGNTDTQYF
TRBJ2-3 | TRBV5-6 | CASSWGGTSTDTQYF
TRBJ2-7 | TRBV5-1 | CASSSGPLDEQYF
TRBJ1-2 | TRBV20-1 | CSARDPGGYTF
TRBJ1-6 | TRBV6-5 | CASSYHRSPLHF
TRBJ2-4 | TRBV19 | CASSPGDTRNIQYF
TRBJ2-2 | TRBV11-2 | CASSLGLIAGGPDGELFF
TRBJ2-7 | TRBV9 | CASSSTLAPTYEQYF
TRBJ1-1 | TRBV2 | CASSVRTAEAFF
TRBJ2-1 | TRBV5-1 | CASSLTTRSPYNEQFF
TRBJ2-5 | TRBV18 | CASSPVQETQYF
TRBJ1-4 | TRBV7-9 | CASTPVGGNEKLFF
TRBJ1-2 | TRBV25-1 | CASRPPWGEVDDGYTF
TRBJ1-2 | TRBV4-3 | CASSPSIYGYTF
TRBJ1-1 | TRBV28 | CAAETGKLREAFF
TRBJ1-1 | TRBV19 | CASSLWKPNTEAFF
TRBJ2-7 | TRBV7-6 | CASSDKYEQYF
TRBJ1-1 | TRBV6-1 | CASSENPLGSHTEAFF
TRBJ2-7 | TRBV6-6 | CASRPGQGYEQYF
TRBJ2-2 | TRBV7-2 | CASSFSGGANTGELFF